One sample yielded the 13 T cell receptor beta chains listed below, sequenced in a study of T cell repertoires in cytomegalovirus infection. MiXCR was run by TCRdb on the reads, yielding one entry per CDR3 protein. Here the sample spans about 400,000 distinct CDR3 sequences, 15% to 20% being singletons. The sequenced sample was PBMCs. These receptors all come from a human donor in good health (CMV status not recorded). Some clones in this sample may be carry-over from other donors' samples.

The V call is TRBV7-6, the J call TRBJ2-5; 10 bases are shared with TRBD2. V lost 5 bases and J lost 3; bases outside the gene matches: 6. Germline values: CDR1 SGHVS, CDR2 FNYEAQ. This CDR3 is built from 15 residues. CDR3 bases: TGTGCCAGCAGCGCCTACCTAGCGGGGGAAGAGACCCAGTACTTC. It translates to CASSAYLAGEETQYF.

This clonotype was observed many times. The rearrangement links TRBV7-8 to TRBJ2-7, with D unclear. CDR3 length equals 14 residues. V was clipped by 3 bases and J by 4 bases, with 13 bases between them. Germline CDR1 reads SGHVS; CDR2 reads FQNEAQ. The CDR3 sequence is CASSLVGREYEQYV. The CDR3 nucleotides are TGTGCCAGCAGCTTGGTGGGAAGAGAATACGAGCAGTACGTC.

This CDR3 reads CASSLGTAETQYF. Here the CDR3 DNA reads TGTGCCAGCAGCTTGGGGACAGCAGAGACCCAGTACTTC. The gene calls are TRBV5-4 and TRBJ2-5; D perhaps matches TRBD1 (6 bases). The CDR3 totals 13 residues. V gave up 0 bases and J gave up 4 bases, with 7 bases separating them. The germline gives CDR1 SGHNT, CDR2 YYREEE (reference sequence).

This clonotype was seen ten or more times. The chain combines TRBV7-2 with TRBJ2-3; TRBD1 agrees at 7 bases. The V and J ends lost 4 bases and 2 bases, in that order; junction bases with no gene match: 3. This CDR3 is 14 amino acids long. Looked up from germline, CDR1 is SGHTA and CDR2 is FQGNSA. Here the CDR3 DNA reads TGTGCCAGCAGCTGGGGGACAGCCACAGATACGCAGTATTTT. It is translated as CASSWGTATDTQYF.

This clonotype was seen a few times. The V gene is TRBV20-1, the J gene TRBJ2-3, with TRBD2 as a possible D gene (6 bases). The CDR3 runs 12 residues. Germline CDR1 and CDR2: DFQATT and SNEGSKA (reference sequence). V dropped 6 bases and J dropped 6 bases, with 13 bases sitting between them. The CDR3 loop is CSARRDGDTQYF. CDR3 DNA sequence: TGCAGTGCCCGGAGGGACGGCGATACGCAGTATTTT.

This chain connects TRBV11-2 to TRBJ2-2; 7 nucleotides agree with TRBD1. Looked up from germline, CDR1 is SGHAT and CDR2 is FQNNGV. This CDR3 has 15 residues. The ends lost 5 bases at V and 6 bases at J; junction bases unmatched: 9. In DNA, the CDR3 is TGTGCCAGCAGCCAAGACAGGGACCGCGCCGGGGAGCTGTTTTTT. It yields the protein CASSQDRDRAGELFF.

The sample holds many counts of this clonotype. The CDR3 DNA sequence: TGCGCCAGCAGCCACATCGGGGTCCAAGAGACCCAGTACTTC. This codes for CASSHIGVQETQYF. The chain joins TRBV4-1 to TRBJ2-5; D is possibly TRBD2 (5 bases). The V end was cut by 3 bases, the J end by 1 base, with 9 bases between. The CDR3 spans 14 residues. Germline V CDR1 and CDR2: MGHRA, YSYEKL.

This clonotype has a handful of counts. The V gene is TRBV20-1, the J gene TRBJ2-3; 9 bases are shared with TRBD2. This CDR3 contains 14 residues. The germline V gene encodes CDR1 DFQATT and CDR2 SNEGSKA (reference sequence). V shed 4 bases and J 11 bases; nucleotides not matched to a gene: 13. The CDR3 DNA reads TGCAGTGCTAAACCGGCTAGCGGGATAAGGGAGCAGTATTTT. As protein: CSAKPASGIREQYF.

CDR3 region: CAWTGSNQETQYF. The DNA for the CDR3 is TGTGCCTGGACGGGCAGCAATCAAGAGACCCAGTACTTC. V gene TRBV30 combines with J gene TRBJ2-5; D remains ambiguous. V was shortened by 4 bases and J by 2 bases, with 11 bases between the two germline ends. Germline values: CDR1 GTSNPN, CDR2 SVGIG (reference sequence). This CDR3 is built from 13 residues.

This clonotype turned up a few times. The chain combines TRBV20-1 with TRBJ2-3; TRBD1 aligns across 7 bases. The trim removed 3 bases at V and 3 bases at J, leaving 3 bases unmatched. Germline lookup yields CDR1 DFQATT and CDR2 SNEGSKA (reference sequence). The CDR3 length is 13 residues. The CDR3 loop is CSARTGLTDTQYF. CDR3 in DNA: TGCAGTGCTAGGACAGGGTTAACAGATACGCAGTATTTT.

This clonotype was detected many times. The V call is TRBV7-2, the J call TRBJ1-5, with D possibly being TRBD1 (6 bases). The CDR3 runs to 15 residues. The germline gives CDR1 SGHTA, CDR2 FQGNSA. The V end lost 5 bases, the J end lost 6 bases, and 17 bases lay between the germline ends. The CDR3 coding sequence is TGTGCCAGCAGCATCGACCCAGGGGTCGTTCAGCCCCAGCATTTT. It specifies CASSIDPGVVQPQHF.

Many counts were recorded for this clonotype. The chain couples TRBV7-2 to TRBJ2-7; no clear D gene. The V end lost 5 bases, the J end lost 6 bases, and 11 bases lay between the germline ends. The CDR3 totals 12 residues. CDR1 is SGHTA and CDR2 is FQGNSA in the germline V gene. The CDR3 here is CASSTDRSEQYF. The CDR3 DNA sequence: TGTGCCAGCAGCACGGATCGTTCCGAGCAGTACTTC.

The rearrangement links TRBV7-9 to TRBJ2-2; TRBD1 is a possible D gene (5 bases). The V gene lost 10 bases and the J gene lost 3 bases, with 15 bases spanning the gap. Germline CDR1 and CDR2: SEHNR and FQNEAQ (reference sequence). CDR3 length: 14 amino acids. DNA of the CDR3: TGTGCCACCCATTCGCAGGGTCACACCGGGGAGCTGTTTTTT. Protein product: CATHSQGHTGELFF.